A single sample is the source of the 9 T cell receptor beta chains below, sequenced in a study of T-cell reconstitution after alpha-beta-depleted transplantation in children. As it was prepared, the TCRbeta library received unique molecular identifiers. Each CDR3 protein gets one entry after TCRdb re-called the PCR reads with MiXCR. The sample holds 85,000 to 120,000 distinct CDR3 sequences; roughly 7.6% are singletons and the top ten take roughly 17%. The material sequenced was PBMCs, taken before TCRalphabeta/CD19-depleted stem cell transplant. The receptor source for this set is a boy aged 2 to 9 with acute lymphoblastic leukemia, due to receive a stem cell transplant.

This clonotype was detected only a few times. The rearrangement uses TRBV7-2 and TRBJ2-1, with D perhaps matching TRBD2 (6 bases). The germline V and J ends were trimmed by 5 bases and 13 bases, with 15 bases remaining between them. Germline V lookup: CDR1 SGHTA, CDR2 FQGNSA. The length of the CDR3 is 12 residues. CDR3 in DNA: TGTGCCAGCAGCCAAACCGGGACTCTCCAGTTCTTC. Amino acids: CASSQTGTLQFF.

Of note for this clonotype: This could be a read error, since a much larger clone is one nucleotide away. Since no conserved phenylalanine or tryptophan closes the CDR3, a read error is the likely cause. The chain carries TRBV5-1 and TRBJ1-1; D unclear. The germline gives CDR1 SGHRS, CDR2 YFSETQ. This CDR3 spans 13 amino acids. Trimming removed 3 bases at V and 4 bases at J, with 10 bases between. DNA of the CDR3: TGCGCCAGCAGCTCAAACGAGCGCACTGAAGCTTTCTAT. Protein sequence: CASSSNERTEAFY.

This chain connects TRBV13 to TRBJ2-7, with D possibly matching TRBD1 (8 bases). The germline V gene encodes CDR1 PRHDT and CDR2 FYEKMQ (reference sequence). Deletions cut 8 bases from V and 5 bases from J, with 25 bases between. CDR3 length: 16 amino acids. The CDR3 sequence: CASLDSQQGGFNEQYF. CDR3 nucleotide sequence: TGTGCCAGCCTAGACAGTCAACAGGGGGGGTTTAACGAGCAGTACTTC.

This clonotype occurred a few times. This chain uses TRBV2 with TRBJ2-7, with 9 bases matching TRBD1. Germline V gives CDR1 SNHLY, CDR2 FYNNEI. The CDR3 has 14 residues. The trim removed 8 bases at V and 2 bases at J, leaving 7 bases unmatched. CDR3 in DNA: TGTGCCAGCGGACGGGACAGGGCCACCTACGAGCAGTACTTC. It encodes CASGRDRATYEQYF.

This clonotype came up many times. The DNA of the CDR3 is TGCGCCAGCAGCCACGGACTAGCGGGGTACTCTGGGGCCAACGTCCTGACTTTC. It is translated as CASSHGLAGYSGANVLTF. V gene TRBV4-1 combines with J gene TRBJ2-6; TRBD2 agrees at 12 bases. The CDR3 contains 18 residues. Germline CDR1 is MGHRA and CDR2 is YSYEKL. The V and J ends lost 3 bases and 0 bases, in that order; junction bases with no gene match: 3.

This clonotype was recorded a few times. The CDR3 spells CSARRASGGFDEQYF. The CDR3 DNA is TGCAGTGCTAGACGGGCTAGCGGGGGTTTCGACGAGCAGTACTTC. The chain is built from TRBV20-1 and TRBJ2-7; 10 nucleotides line up with TRBD2. CDR3 length: 15 amino acids. The V gene's germline CDR1 is DFQATT and CDR2 SNEGSKA (reference sequence). V trimming: 2 bases; J trimming: 5 bases; junction bases outside the gene matches: 9.

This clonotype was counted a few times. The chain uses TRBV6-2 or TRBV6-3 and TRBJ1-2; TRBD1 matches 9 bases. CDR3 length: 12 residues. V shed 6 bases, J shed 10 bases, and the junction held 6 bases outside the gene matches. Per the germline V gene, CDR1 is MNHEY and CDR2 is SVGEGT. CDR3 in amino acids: CASSKTQGAYTF. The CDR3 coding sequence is TGTGCCAGCAGCAAAACACAGGGGGCCTACACCTTC.

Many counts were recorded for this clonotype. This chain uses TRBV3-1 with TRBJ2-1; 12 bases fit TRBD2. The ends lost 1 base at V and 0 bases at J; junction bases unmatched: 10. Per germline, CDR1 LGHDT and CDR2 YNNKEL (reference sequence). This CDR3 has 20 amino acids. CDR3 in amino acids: CASSQVRLAGGQISYNEQFF. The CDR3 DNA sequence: TGTGCCAGCAGCCAAGTAAGGCTAGCGGGGGGGCAAATCTCCTACAATGAGCAGTTCTTC.

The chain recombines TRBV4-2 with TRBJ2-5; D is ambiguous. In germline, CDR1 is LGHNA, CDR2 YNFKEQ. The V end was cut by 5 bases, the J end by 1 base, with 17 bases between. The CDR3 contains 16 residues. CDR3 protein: CASSIQYAQSQETQYF. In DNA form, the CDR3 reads TGTGCCAGCAGCATACAATACGCCCAGTCCCAAGAGACCCAGTACTTC.